One and the same sample provided the 8 T cell receptor beta chains below, sequenced in a study of blood T cell repertoires in COVID-19. Measured with immunoSEQ multiplex PCR; TCRdb has only the in-frame clones, and not every one. The table has approximately 190,000 clones, over 75% seen once. The sample comprised peripheral blood. These receptors all stem from a man aged 45 to 65 with acute or convalescent COVID-19.

This clone has just one count. The genes are TRBV19 and TRBJ1-2; 8 nucleotides align to TRBD1. V was clipped by 3 bases and J by 7 bases; unmatched bases: 4. Germline V gene lookup returns CDR1 LNHDA and CDR2 SQIVND (reference sequence). The CDR3 runs 13 residues. CDR3 amino acids: CASSIPGQGGYTF. The CDR3 coding sequence is TGTGCCAGTAGTATCCCCGGACAGGGTGGCTACACCTTC.

The V call is TRBV11-2, the J call TRBJ2-1; 7 nucleotides agree with TRBD1. Germline values: CDR1 SGHAT, CDR2 FQNNGV. J was trimmed by 0 bases and V by 3 bases; bases with no gene match: 8. The CDR3 has 17 residues. The chain's CDR3 is CASSLGIQGSSYNEQFF. For the CDR3, the DNA is TGTGCCAGCAGCTTGGGGATACAGGGGAGCTCCTACAATGAGCAGTTCTTC.

A note on this clone: The sample holds other DNA sequences that translate to the same CDR3. The chain is built from TRBV18 and TRBJ1-5; D unresolved. V was cut by 2 bases and J by 4 bases, with 6 bases left in between. Germline lookup yields CDR1 KGHSH and CDR2 LQKENI. The CDR3 has 13 residues. The CDR3 sequence is CASSPGGNQPQHF. DNA for the CDR3: TGTGCCAGCTCACCAGGCGGTAATCAGCCCCAGCATTTT. Based on the CDR3 plus reference TRBV18 and TRBJ1-5, the full variable domain is NAGVMQNPRHLVRRRGQEARLRCSPMKGHSHVYWYRQLPEEGLKFMVYLQKENIIDESGMPKERFSAEFPKEGPSILRIQQVVRGDSAAYFCASSPGGNQPQHFGDGTRLSIL.

V gene TRBV11-3 combines with J gene TRBJ2-1; D might be TRBD2 (5 bases). The V end lost 5 bases, the J end lost 9 bases, and 11 bases lay between the germline ends. Per the germline V gene, CDR1 is SGHNT and CDR2 is YENEEA. This CDR3 is 12 amino acids long. CDR3 amino acids: CASSPLSGEQFF. The DNA of the CDR3 is TGTGCCAGCAGCCCCCTGAGCGGTGAGCAGTTCTTC.

This clone was seen once. The chain has TRBV30 and TRBJ1-3; 7 bases map to TRBD1. This CDR3 is built from 13 residues. The V segment lost 5 bases and the J segment 0 bases; nucleotides outside the gene matches: 1. Germline V gives CDR1 GTSNPN, CDR2 SVGIG (reference sequence). CDR3 coding DNA: TGTGCCTGGGACAGGGCCTCTGGAAACACCATATATTTT. This sequence encodes CAWDRASGNTIYF.

The chain employs TRBV29-1 and TRBJ2-3, with no clear D. V was clipped by 6 bases and J by 0 bases, with 4 bases between them. Germline lookup yields CDR1 SQVTM and CDR2 ANQGSEA. The CDR3 loop spans 11 amino acids. CDR3 sequence reads: CSVYSTDTQYF. CDR3 nucleotides: TGCAGCGTGTATAGCACAGATACGCAGTATTTT.

The V and J genes are TRBV19 and TRBJ1-1, with D unresolved. Per the germline V gene, CDR1 is LNHDA and CDR2 is SQIVND (reference sequence). CDR3 length: 13 residues. V dropped 2 bases and J dropped 7 bases, with 11 bases sitting between them. CDR3 sequence (DNA): TGTGCCAGTAGTATAAGCAGCGAGGATGAAGCTTTCTTT. This gives the protein CASSISSEDEAFF.

This clone was detected only once. The chain uses TRBV28 and TRBJ2-7; 9 bases map to TRBD2. The germline V gene has CDR1 MDHEN and CDR2 SYDVKM. The CDR3 is 15 residues long. Losses at the gene ends were 2 bases for V and 4 bases for J; bases not matched to a gene: 6. The DNA of the CDR3 is TGTGCCAGCAGTTTAGAAGGACTAGCGAGATACGAGCAGTACTTC. Translating it yields CASSLEGLARYEQYF.